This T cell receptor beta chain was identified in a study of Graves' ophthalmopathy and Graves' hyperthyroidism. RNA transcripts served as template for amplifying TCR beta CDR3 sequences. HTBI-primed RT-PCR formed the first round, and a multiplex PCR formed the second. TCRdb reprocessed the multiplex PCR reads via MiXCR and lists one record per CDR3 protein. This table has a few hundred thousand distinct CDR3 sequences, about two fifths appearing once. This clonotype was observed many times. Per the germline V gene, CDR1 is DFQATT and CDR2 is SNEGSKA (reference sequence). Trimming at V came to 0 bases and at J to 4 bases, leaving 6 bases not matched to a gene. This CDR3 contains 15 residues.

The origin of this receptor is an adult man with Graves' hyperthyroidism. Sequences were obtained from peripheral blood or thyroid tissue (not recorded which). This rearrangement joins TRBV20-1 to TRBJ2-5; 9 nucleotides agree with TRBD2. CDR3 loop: CSARDPGLARETQYF. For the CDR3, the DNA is TGCAGTGCTAGAGACCCGGGACTAGCTAGAGAGACCCAGTACTTC.